Listed below are T cell receptor beta chains from one sample, sequenced in a study of T cell responses to AZD1222 COVID-19 vaccine. Clones were sequenced by immunoSEQ multiplex PCR, and TCRdb holds only the in-frame ones, with some missing. The sample lists 20,000 to 30,000 clones; 85% to 90% were seen once. Sequencing was performed on peripheral blood, taken 28 days after the second AZD1222 dose. The receptors were sampled from an adult who received the AZD1222 COVID-19 vaccine. The CDR3 runs from the conserved cysteine through the conserved F or W. Fields, in order: J gene, V gene, clone size, D gene, CDR3 DNA, CDR3 protein. The D gene is left open where the match is weak. Clone size is shown for a subset of rows, as once, few, many or a class of expanded clone.

j_call: TRBJ1-2; v_call: TRBV28; clone_size: -; d_call: -; cdr3_nt: TGTGCCAGCAGTAGAAGACTCAAAGCCGGGACATTCTATGGCTACACCTTC; cdr3_aa: CASSRRLKAGTFYGYTF
j_call: TRBJ2-3; v_call: TRBV11-3; clone_size: -; d_call: TRBD2; cdr3_nt: TGTGCCAGCAGCAAGGGACTAGCGGCTAGCACAGATACGCAGTATTTT; cdr3_aa: CASSKGLAASTDTQYF
j_call: TRBJ2-6; v_call: TRBV3-1/TRBV3-2; clone_size: -; d_call: -; cdr3_nt: TGTGCCAGCAGCCAAGAGGGCAACTCTGGGGCCAACGTCCTGACTTTC; cdr3_aa: CASSQEGNSGANVLTF
j_call: TRBJ1-2; v_call: TRBV28; clone_size: -; d_call: -; cdr3_nt: TGTGCCAGCAGTTATTACCCTAACTATGGCTACACCTTC; cdr3_aa: CASSYYPNYGYTF
j_call: TRBJ1-3; v_call: TRBV30; clone_size: once; d_call: -; cdr3_nt: TGTGCCTGGAGTGCAGGCTCTGGAAACACCATATATTTT; cdr3_aa: CAWSAGSGNTIYF
j_call: TRBJ2-5; v_call: TRBV2; clone_size: -; d_call: TRBD2; cdr3_nt: TGTGCCAGCAGTCCAGGACTAGGAGAGACCCAGTACTTC; cdr3_aa: CASSPGLGETQYF
j_call: TRBJ2-7; v_call: TRBV4-1; clone_size: -; d_call: -; cdr3_nt: TGCGCCAGCAGCCAAGAGGCTAGCCAGGGGAGGGTCGACGAGCAGTACTTC; cdr3_aa: CASSQEASQGRVDEQYF
j_call: TRBJ2-1; v_call: TRBV5-1; clone_size: -; d_call: -; cdr3_nt: TGCGCCAGCAGCTTGGTACCTGACACTTATGAGCAGTTCTTC; cdr3_aa: CASSLVPDTYEQFF
j_call: TRBJ2-5; v_call: TRBV10-2; clone_size: -; d_call: TRBD2; cdr3_nt: TGCGCCAGCATAGGCGGGGGGCGGGGGGCCCAGTACTTC; cdr3_aa: CASIGGGRGAQYF
j_call: TRBJ1-2; v_call: TRBV5-1; clone_size: -; d_call: -; cdr3_nt: TGCGCCCGCAGCTTGGGGGGGTCTATTCGGGACTATGGCTACACCTTC; cdr3_aa: CARSLGGSIRDYGYTF
j_call: TRBJ1-4; v_call: TRBV29-1; clone_size: -; d_call: -; cdr3_nt: TGCAGCGTACGGCCGGGGGCAGCTAATGAAAAACTGTTTTTT; cdr3_aa: CSVRPGAANEKLFF
j_call: TRBJ2-3; v_call: TRBV3-1/TRBV3-2; clone_size: -; d_call: TRBD2; cdr3_nt: TGTGCCAGCAGTAACGGGAGGGGGGCAGATACGCAGTATTTT; cdr3_aa: CASSNGRGADTQYF
j_call: TRBJ1-3; v_call: TRBV9; clone_size: -; d_call: -; cdr3_nt: TGTGCCAGCAGCGTAGATGGCCCAGGGTCTGGAAACACCATATATTTT; cdr3_aa: CASSVDGPGSGNTIYF
j_call: TRBJ1-4; v_call: TRBV5-6; clone_size: -; d_call: -; cdr3_nt: TGTGCCAGCAGCTTGCGGGGGACTGGGGGTGAAAAACTGTTTTTT; cdr3_aa: CASSLRGTGGEKLFF
j_call: TRBJ2-7; v_call: TRBV4-2; clone_size: -; d_call: TRBD2; cdr3_nt: TGTGCCAGCAGCCAAAAAACTAGCGGGCGTTCGCGGGAGCAGTACTTC; cdr3_aa: CASSQKTSGRSREQYF
j_call: TRBJ1-3; v_call: TRBV29-1; clone_size: -; d_call: -; cdr3_nt: TGCAGCGCAGGGTGGGACAAATCTGGAAACACCATATATTTT; cdr3_aa: CSAGWDKSGNTIYF
j_call: TRBJ2-7; v_call: TRBV29-1; clone_size: few; d_call: -; cdr3_nt: TGCAGCGTTGAAGACAGCCAGCAGTACTTC; cdr3_aa: CSVEDSQQYF
j_call: TRBJ1-1; v_call: TRBV5-5; clone_size: -; d_call: -; cdr3_nt: TGTGCCAGCAGCTTGGAAGGTTTCCGGAACACTGAAGCTTTCTTT; cdr3_aa: CASSLEGFRNTEAFF
j_call: TRBJ1-2; v_call: TRBV27; clone_size: -; d_call: -; cdr3_nt: TGTGCCAGCAGTTTATACGGACTACTAAACTATGGCTACACCTTC; cdr3_aa: CASSLYGLLNYGYTF
j_call: TRBJ2-7; v_call: TRBV7-2; clone_size: -; d_call: -; cdr3_nt: TGTGCCAGCAGCTTAATCAGAGCCTACGAGCAGTACTTC; cdr3_aa: CASSLIRAYEQYF
j_call: TRBJ2-3; v_call: TRBV5-1; clone_size: -; d_call: TRBD2; cdr3_nt: TGCGCCAGCAGCTCTCTAGCGGGGGGATCAGATACGCAGTATTTT; cdr3_aa: CASSSLAGGSDTQYF
j_call: TRBJ1-1; v_call: TRBV7-2; clone_size: few; d_call: -; cdr3_nt: TGTGCCAGCAGCCCCGGGGCGGCGAACACTGAAGCTTTCTTT; cdr3_aa: CASSPGAANTEAFF
j_call: TRBJ1-5; v_call: TRBV19; clone_size: -; d_call: -; cdr3_nt: TGTGCCAGTAGTTTGCGAATCAATCAGCCCCAGCATTTT; cdr3_aa: CASSLRINQPQHF
j_call: TRBJ2-7; v_call: TRBV9; clone_size: -; d_call: -; cdr3_nt: TGTGCCAGCCTGGGGGTAAAGTCCTACGAGCAGTACTTC; cdr3_aa: CASLGVKSYEQYF
j_call: TRBJ2-1; v_call: TRBV3-1/TRBV3-2; clone_size: -; d_call: TRBD2; cdr3_nt: TGTGCCAGCAGCCGGACTAGCGGGAGTTCTAATGAGCAGTTCTTC; cdr3_aa: CASSRTSGSSNEQFF
j_call: TRBJ1-6; v_call: TRBV18; clone_size: -; d_call: -; cdr3_nt: TGTGCCAGCTCACCAGAGGATTCACCCCTCCACTTT; cdr3_aa: CASSPEDSPLHF
j_call: TRBJ1-5; v_call: TRBV15; clone_size: -; d_call: -; cdr3_nt: TGTGCCACCAGCAGGGGTAGGGGCAATCAGCCCCAGCATTTT; cdr3_aa: CATSRGRGNQPQHF
j_call: TRBJ2-7; v_call: TRBV14; clone_size: -; d_call: TRBD2; cdr3_nt: TGTGCCAGCAGCCAACTCCTAGCGGGAGTAGCCTACGAGCAGTACTTC; cdr3_aa: CASSQLLAGVAYEQYF
j_call: TRBJ2-3; v_call: TRBV9; clone_size: once; d_call: -; cdr3_nt: TGTGCCAGCAGCAGTAGCGGCTACACAGATACGCAGTATTTT; cdr3_aa: CASSSSGYTDTQYF
j_call: TRBJ2-3; v_call: TRBV18; clone_size: -; d_call: TRBD2; cdr3_nt: TGTGCCAGCTCACCACCAGGGTTAGCGGGGGGCACAGATACGCAGTATTTT; cdr3_aa: CASSPPGLAGGTDTQYF
j_call: TRBJ1-2; v_call: TRBV28; clone_size: -; d_call: TRBD1; cdr3_nt: TGTGCCAGCAGTACTCCGGGACAGGGGCCTACTAACTATGGCTACACCTTC; cdr3_aa: CASSTPGQGPTNYGYTF
j_call: TRBJ1-2; v_call: TRBV7-2; clone_size: -; d_call: -; cdr3_nt: TGTGCCAGCAGCTTAGGGGGCACTTCAGGCTACACCTTC; cdr3_aa: CASSLGGTSGYTF